This TCR beta chain was recorded in a study of shared clonotypes between healthy human individuals (TCRdb year 2020). At the level of the whole study: The cohort included a few men and a couple of women between 18 and 49 years of age. Libraries were prepared and TCR repertoires were sequenced by different laboratories using diverse techniques, in order to increase sequencing depth and limit assay-specific biases. Each donor's leukapheresis produced roughly between about 0.9 and 9.5 billion PBMCs. Per donor, three plates each were used for CD4 naive and CD4 memory, two for CD8 naive, and one for CD8 memory. To estimate repertoire size and how much clonotype sharing occurs between individuals, the study deeply sequenced the blood TCR repertoires of 4 to 6 healthy adults.

Donors were healthy HIV-negative adults with no recently reported acute infections or vaccinations. Every donor was a Caucasian adult living in Nashville, Tennessee, USA. Magnetic negative selection was used to enrich CD4+ T cells, after which naive cells were positively selected on CD45RA and the negative fraction became the memory subset. Blood was collected by leukapheresis, and PBMCs were isolated by Ficoll-Histopaque density gradient centrifugation and then cryopreserved in liquid nitrogen vapor phase. Analytical flow cytometry was used to check the purity and quantity of each magnetically sorted T cell population. Each sorted fraction had its genomic DNA isolated and then quantified by UV absorbance on a Nanodrop 2000c. Using the deep immunoSEQ assay, TCR CDR3 regions were amplified from genomic DNA by multiplex PCR. Genomic DNA extracted from each cell subset was distributed evenly over all wells of several immunoSEQ 96-well plates, and each plate served as one replicate. Each replicate PCR for sorted subsets received about 180 ng genomic DNA, equal to about 30,000 T cell genomes. Purified libraries were measured with a Qubit 3.0 fluorometer, size-checked on a Bioanalyzer 2100, and measured again with the KAPA Library Quantification kit. A separate single-read 150-cycle Illumina NextSeq 550 flow cell was used to sequence each immunoSEQ 96-well plate. The study's processing was this. Because the immunoSEQ output included only junctional sequences and no quality scores, the filtering could not be the same as the filtering used for full-length reads. Sequences were annotated with PyIR, a Python wrapper for IgBLAST v1.9, using IMGT germline references to assign V/J genes and CDR3. Any read was removed if the V/J assignment was weak (E-value above 1e-6), the CDR3 was missing, or the read contained stop codons, out-of-frame junctions, or ambiguous translated residues. V3J clonotypes were defined as sequences sharing the same inferred V gene, J gene, and CDR3 amino acid sequence. The percentage overlap between two repertoires was calculated by dividing the number of shared unique clonotypes by the size of the smaller repertoire. Three approaches were used to assess repertoire richness: RTK rarefaction, the Chao1 estimator, and Recon v2.1 estimates of unobserved clonotypes. For all TCRbeta clonotypes obtained by the gDNA method from a few donors, generation probabilities were computed with OLGA. TCRdb's version of the immuneACCESS table is confined to in-frame rearrangements and falls short of the full clone set. An unresolved V gene accounts for under half of the shortfall where checked; the remainder is of unknown origin. V and J calls and clone size are as listed in that table; D and trimming were resolved from the DNA. For this sample the table gives roughly 1.4 million clones, of which 97% to 99% were detected only once. The top ten clones comprise 0.36% of the sample.

About this clone itself: Its antigen target is currently unknown. Nothing much larger sits one base from this clone, and base qualities are not available.

From the cysteine through the phenylalanine, the CDR3 covers 15 amino acids. The only DNA kept is the CDR3, 45 bases in frame from the first base. For CDR1 and CDR2, the germline V gene (reference sequence) lists MNHEY and SMNVEV. For this chain, trimming is 1 base at the V end and 6 bases at the J end, and the number of junction bases without a gene match is 7. What the research found in general, with its limitations: Based on pairwise subsampling, the degree of clonotype sharing among donors was expected to be affected by sequencing depth. Naive subsets generally had larger estimated clonotype richness than memory subsets did. About 4.5% of naive CD4, roughly 3.5% of naive CD8, about 2.1% of memory CD4, and 0.4% of memory CD8 clonotypes were shared across several donors. Higher generation probabilities were observed for clonotypes shared by all four sorted-subset donors than for non-shared clonotypes. Sampling was restricted to blood, and TCR repertoires in tissues likely differ from the TCR repertoires found in blood. Rarefaction of sorted-subset datasets indicated incomplete sequencing despite the large sequencing depth. The small number of donors limited the genetic and exposure-history diversity represented.

The sample comprised naive CD4+ T cells sorted from blood. The cell subset or site tag for this specimen amounts to: CD45RA+ positively selected. This receptor chain uses TRBV27 and TRBJ1-2; 8 bases in the junction line up with TRBD1. This receptor was identified in a man aged 30-40 years in good health. The CDR3 reads as follows: CASSLFPGGANGYTF. The DNA is as follows: TGTGCCAGCAGTTTATTCCCAGGGGGCGCGAATGGCTACACCTTC.